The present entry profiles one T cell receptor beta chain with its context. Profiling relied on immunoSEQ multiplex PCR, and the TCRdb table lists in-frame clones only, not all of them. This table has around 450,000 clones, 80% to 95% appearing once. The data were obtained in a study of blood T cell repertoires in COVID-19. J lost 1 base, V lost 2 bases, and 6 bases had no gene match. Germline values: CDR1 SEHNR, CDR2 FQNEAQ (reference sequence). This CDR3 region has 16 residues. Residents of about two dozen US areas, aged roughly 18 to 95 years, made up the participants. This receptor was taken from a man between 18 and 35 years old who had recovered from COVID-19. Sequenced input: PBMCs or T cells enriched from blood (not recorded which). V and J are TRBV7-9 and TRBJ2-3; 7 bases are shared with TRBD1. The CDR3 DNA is TGTGCCAGCAGCTTATCCGGACAGGATCGCACAGATACGCAGTATTTT. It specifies CASSLSGQDRTDTQYF.